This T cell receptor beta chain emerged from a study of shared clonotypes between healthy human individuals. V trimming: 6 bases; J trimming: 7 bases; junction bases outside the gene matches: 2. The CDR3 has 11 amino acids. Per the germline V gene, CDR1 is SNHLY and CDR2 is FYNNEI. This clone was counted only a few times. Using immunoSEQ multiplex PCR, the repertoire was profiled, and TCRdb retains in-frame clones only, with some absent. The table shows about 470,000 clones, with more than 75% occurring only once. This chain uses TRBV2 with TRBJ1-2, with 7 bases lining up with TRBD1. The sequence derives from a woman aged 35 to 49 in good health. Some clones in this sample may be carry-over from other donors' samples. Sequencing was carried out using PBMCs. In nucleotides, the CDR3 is TGTGCCAGCAGACAGGGGATTGGCTACACCTTC. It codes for CASRQGIGYTF.